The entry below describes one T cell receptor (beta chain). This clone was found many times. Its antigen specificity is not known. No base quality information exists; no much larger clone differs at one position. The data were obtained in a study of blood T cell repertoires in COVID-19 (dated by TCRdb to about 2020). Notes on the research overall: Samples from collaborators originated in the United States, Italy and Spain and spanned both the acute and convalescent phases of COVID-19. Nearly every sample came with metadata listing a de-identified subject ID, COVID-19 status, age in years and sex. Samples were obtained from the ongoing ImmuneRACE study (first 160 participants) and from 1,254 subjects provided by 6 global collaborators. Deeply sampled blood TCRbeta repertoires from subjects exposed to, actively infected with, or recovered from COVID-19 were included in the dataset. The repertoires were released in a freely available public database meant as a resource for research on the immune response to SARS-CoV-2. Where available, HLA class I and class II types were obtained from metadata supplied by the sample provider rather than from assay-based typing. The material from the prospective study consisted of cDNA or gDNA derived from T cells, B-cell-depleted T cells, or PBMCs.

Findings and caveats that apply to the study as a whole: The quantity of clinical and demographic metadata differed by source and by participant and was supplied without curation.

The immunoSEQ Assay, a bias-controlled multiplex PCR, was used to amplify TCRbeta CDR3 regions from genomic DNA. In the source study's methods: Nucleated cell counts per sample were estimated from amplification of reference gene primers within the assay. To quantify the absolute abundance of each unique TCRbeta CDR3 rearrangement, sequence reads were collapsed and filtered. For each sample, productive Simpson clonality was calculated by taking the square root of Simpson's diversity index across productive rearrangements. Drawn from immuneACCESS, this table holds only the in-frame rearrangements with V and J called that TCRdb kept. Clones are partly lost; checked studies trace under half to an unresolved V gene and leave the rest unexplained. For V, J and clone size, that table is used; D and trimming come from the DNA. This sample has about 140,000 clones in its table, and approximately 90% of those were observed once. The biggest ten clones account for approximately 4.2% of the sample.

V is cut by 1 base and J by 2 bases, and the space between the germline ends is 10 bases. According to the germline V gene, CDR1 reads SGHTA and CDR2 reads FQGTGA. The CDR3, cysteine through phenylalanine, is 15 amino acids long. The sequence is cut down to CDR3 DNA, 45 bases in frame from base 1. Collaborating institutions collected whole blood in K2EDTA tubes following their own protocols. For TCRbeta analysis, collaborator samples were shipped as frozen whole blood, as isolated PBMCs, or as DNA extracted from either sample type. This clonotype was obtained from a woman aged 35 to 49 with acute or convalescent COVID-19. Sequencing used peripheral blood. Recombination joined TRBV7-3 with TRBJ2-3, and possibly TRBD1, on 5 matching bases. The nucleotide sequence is TGTGCCAGCAGCTTAAGTCGGACACCCACAGATACGCAGTATTTT. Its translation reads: CASSLSRTPTDTQYF. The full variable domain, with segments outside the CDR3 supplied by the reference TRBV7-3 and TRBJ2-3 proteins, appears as GAGVSQTPSNKVTEKGKYVELRCDPISGHTALYWYRQSLGQGPEFLIYFQGTGAADDSGLPNDRFFAVRPEGSVSTLKIQRTERGDSAVYLCASSLSRTPTDTQYFGPGTRLTVL.